These 18 T cell receptor beta chains share one sample of origin, sequenced in a study of human T cells and chemical hapten exposure. The time point was: patch test 2, 6 weeks after DPC sensitization. As for treatment: therapeutic diphenylcyclopropenone sensitization with weekly scalp DPC. TCRdb fed the RACE reads into MiXCR, producing one record per CDR3 protein. The profile shows 89,000 or so distinct CDR3 sequences, 6.5% to 8.5% of them singletons. The source was whole blood, collected in connection with sensitization to the hapten diphenylcyclopropenone (DPC). The receptors were sampled from a woman aged 30 to 39 with alopecia areata. Some clones in this sample may be carry-over from other donors' samples.

The sample holds many counts of this clonotype. V usage is TRBV20-1 and J usage is TRBJ1-1; D perhaps matches TRBD1 (6 bases). The V end lost 6 bases, the J end lost 8 bases, and 13 bases lay between the germline ends. There are 11 residues in the CDR3. Looked up from germline, CDR1 is DFQATT and CDR2 is SNEGSKA (reference sequence). CDR3: CSATPDREAFF. The CDR3 DNA sequence: TGCAGTGCAACACCCGACAGGGAAGCTTTCTTT.

This clonotype was detected ten times or more. V usage is TRBV5-1 and J usage is TRBJ2-3; D call uncertain. The CDR3 contains 12 residues. The germline V and J ends were trimmed by 4 bases and 6 bases, with 9 bases remaining between them. Germline-derived CDR1 and CDR2 are SGHRS and YFSETQ. In DNA, the CDR3 is TGCGCCAGCAGCGATATTGGGGATACGCAGTATTTT. Residues: CASSDIGDTQYF.

This clonotype turned up a few times. The rearrangement uses TRBV5-6 and TRBJ1-2, with 8 bases lining up with TRBD1. CDR3 length equals 17 residues. J was trimmed by 3 bases and V by 2 bases; bases with no gene match: 12. Germline CDR1 reads SGHDT; CDR2 reads YYEEEE. CDR3 sequence (DNA): TGTGCCAGCAGCTTCGGTACAGGGGGATTGGGAGACTATGGCTACACCTTC. It yields the protein CASSFGTGGLGDYGYTF.

This clonotype was observed many times. The chain is built from TRBV12-3 or TRBV12-4 and TRBJ2-6; D not resolved. Trimming left V 6 bases short and J 2 bases short, with 5 bases between. The CDR3 has 13 amino acids. In nucleotides, the CDR3 is TGTGCCAGCAGGGTAACTGGGGCCAACGTCCTGACTTTC. Translating it yields CASRVTGANVLTF.

The rearrangement joins TRBV7-8 to TRBJ1-2; D ambiguous. Germline CDR1 and CDR2: SGHVS and FQNEAQ. The germline V and J ends were trimmed by 4 bases and 6 bases, with 15 bases remaining between them. The CDR3 has 14 residues. CDR3 residues: CASSYGRGDHGYTF. The DNA of the CDR3 is TGTGCCAGCAGCTACGGGAGAGGTGATCATGGCTACACCTTC.

This clonotype was detected many times. V is TRBV27 and J is TRBJ2-3; D is perhaps TRBD1 (5 bases). The germline V and J ends were trimmed by 2 bases and 2 bases, with 11 bases remaining between them. CDR1 MNHEY and CDR2 SMNVEV come from the germline V gene (reference sequence). The CDR3 has 15 residues. CDR3: CASSLSTGHTDTQYF. The CDR3 DNA sequence: TGTGCCAGCAGTTTAAGCACAGGTCACACAGATACGCAGTATTTT.

This clonotype showed up just a few times. The rearrangement joins TRBV12-5 to TRBJ1-5; possible D gene TRBD1, 6 bases. Per germline, CDR1 LGHNT and CDR2 FRNRAP. V lost 6 bases to trimming and J lost 8 bases, with 14 bases between them. This CDR3 contains 13 residues. CDR3 coding DNA: TGTGCTAGTGGCACGACAGGATTGGAGCCCCAGCATTTT. It translates to CASGTTGLEPQHF.

This clonotype was seen a handful of times. The chain couples TRBV3-1 to TRBJ2-3, with TRBD2 identical over 10 bases. The CDR3 sequence is 13 residues long. Trimming at V came to 5 bases and at J to 8 bases, leaving 4 bases not matched to a gene. From germline, CDR1 is LGHDT and CDR2 YNNKEL (reference sequence). CDR3 in amino acids: CASSSSSGGTQYF. The CDR3 DNA reads as TGTGCCAGCAGCTCCTCTAGCGGGGGTACGCAGTATTTT.

This clonotype was found many times. This rearrangement joins TRBV18 to TRBJ1-6; the D is unclear. Germline V gene lookup returns CDR1 KGHSH and CDR2 LQKENI. The CDR3 consists of 14 residues. Between the trimmed V and J ends, which lost 2 bases and 6 bases, there was a span of 8 bases. The CDR3 DNA sequence: TGTGCCAGCTCACCAGAGTACAGTAATTCACCCCTCCACTTT. Protein: CASSPEYSNSPLHF.

J is TRBJ1-2 and V is TRBV12-5; 7 positions match TRBD1. The CDR3 covers 13 residues. Germline V CDR1 and CDR2: LGHNT, FRNRAP. J gave up 6 bases and V 6 bases, and 7 bases lay outside the gene matches. DNA for the CDR3: TGTGCTAGTGGCCTGACAGGGTTCGATGGCTACACCTTC. Protein: CASGLTGFDGYTF.

Concerning this clonotype itself: This may be a read error: a much more frequent sequence differs by one nucleotide. The chain links TRBV5-1 to TRBJ2-3; tentatively, D is TRBD1 (5 bases). V was trimmed by 3 bases and J by 3 bases, leaving 14 bases between them. Germline CDR1 is SGHRS and CDR2 is YFSETQ. This CDR3 is 15 amino acids long. CDR3 in amino acids: CASSSTGVRTDTQYF. In DNA form, the CDR3 reads TGCGCCAGCAGCTCCACAGGAGTTAGAACAGATACGCAGTATTTT.

This clonotype was seen ten or more times. The gene calls are TRBV24-1 and TRBJ2-3; 10 nucleotides line up with TRBD1. With V trimmed by 3 bases and J by 3 bases, 2 bases remained unmatched. The CDR3 consists of 15 residues. Per germline, CDR1 KGHDR and CDR2 SFDVKD. Here the CDR3 reads CATSDTGQGTDTQYF. The CDR3 region has the DNA TGTGCCACCAGTGATACGGGACAGGGGACAGATACGCAGTATTTT.

This clonotype came up a few times. This chain joins TRBV20-1 and TRBJ1-1, with D possibly matching TRBD1 (5 bases). The CDR3 is made up of 15 amino acids. Germline V CDR1 and CDR2: DFQATT, SNEGSKA (reference sequence). V lost 0 bases to trimming and J lost 1 base, with 12 bases between them. DNA for the CDR3: TGCAGTGCTAGAGATCTACACAGGCGGAACACTGAAGCTTTCTTT. It codes for CSARDLHRRNTEAFF.

This clonotype occurred a few times. An end of the junction does not agree with germline; a read error may underlie this. The chain uses TRBV27 and TRBJ1-3; D possibly corresponds to TRBD1 (5 bases). The length of the CDR3 is 15 residues. Germline CDR1 and CDR2: MNHEY and SMNVEV (reference sequence). The CDR3 is CASSAGRGSGNTTYF. CDR3 nucleotides: TGTGCCAGCAGTGCCGGACGGGGCTCTGGAAACACCACATATTTT.

This clonotype was counted only a few times. The chain combines TRBV5-1 with TRBJ2-4, with D maybe TRBD1 (6 bases). Trimming pared 0 bases from V and 14 bases from J, leaving 15 bases between. Per the germline V gene, CDR1 is SGHRS and CDR2 is YFSETQ. The CDR3 has 13 amino acids. This chain's CDR3 is CASSLEGDTQKYF. CDR3 in DNA: TGCGCCAGCAGCTTGGAGGGGGACACCCAGAAGTACTTC.

This clonotype was detected a few times. V and J are TRBV11-2 and TRBJ2-5; D unclear. CDR3 size: 13 residues. The germline CDR1 and CDR2 sequences are SGHAT and FQNNGV. The V gene lost 0 bases and the J gene lost 3 bases, with 5 bases spanning the gap. The CDR3 DNA follows: TGTGCCAGCAGCTTAGAACGAGAAGAGACCCAGTACTTC. It specifies CASSLEREETQYF. Using reference TRBV11-2 and TRBJ2-5 for the parts outside the CDR3, the full variable domain is EAGVAQSPRYKIIEKRQSVAFWCNPISGHATLYWYQQILGQGPKLLIQFQNNGVVDDSQLPKDRFSAERLKGVDSTLKIQPAKLEDSAVYLCASSLEREETQYFGPGTRLLVL.

This clonotype has at least ten counts. The chain has TRBV5-1 and TRBJ2-3; 11 nucleotides line up with TRBD2. Germline assignment: CDR1 SGHRS and CDR2 YFSETQ. With V trimmed by 0 bases and J by 2 bases, 11 bases remained unmatched. The CDR3 has 19 amino acids. CDR3 DNA sequence: TGCGCCAGCAGCTTGGCCGGTAGACTAGCGGGGATCACCACAGATACGCAGTATTTT. Protein sequence: CASSLAGRLAGITTDTQYF.

This clonotype was observed at least ten times. The rearrangement joins TRBV12-3 or TRBV12-4 to TRBJ2-1, with 8 bases that match TRBD2. V lost 1 base to trimming and J lost 0 bases; unmatched junction nucleotides: 5. The CDR3 is 17 amino acids. Here the CDR3 reads CASSLDSGASSYNEQFF. The CDR3 DNA reads TGTGCCAGCAGTTTAGATAGCGGGGCGAGCTCCTACAATGAGCAGTTCTTC.